This T cell receptor beta chain was recovered during a study of STAT5B mutations in CD4+ large granular lymphocyte leukemia (dated by TCRdb to 2021 to 2024). General notes on the study: Among healthy controls, the CDR3 'QG' motif was associated with a particular HLA allele. The study compared the TCRbeta repertoires of patients with CD4+ T-cell large granular lymphocyte leukemia against the TCRbeta repertoires of healthy blood donors. Flow cytometry performed on FACSCanto II or FACSVerse showed that the purified fractions had more than 95% purity among lymphocytes.

What the research found in general, with its limitations: Enrichment of TRBV06-family usage was observed among the top patient clones (8/27) relative to healthy controls (2/35). The main leukemic clonotypes were found to be private to each patient, although around 25% of the main leukemic clonotypes were detected at low frequency in the non-leukemic repertoires of other patients. Data were not HLA-matched; higher clonality in CD4+ versus CD8+ T-LGLL could reflect the relatively small sample size. Compared with healthy CD4+ repertoires, CD4-sorted patient repertoires appeared more clonal, and this difference remained even after the putative leukemic clones were removed.

Of note for this clone: This receptor's antigen is unknown. There are no base qualities to consult, and no much larger clone falls within one base.

TCRbeta rearrangements were sequenced from genomic DNA using the immunoSEQ assay at survey resolution. From the authors' description of their analysis: A lowest detectable productive clonotype frequency of 2.59 x 10-5 was observed in the TCR sequencing data. Only productive TCRbeta rearrangements, meaning sequences that were complete and in-frame, were kept for the analyses. Clonality for each sample was calculated as Simpson clonality in the immunoSEQ Analyzer version 3.0. Clones were categorized by frequency as very rare, small, medium, large (1-20%) or hyperexpanded (>20%). OLGA 1.2.3 estimated generation probabilities, VDJtools produced V-gene circos plots, VDJdb was queried for specificities, and GLIPH identified CDR3 motifs. Sourced from immuneACCESS, this table was stored by TCRdb with only in-frame sequences that have V and J called. A share of the clones is absent; for the studies checked, an unresolved V gene accounts for under half, and the remainder has no known explanation. The V and J calls and clone size are taken from that table; D and trimming were inferred from the DNA. The table for this sample lists 23,000 or so clones; around three quarters of them were counted only once. The ten biggest clones cover roughly 3.9% of the sample.

The CDR3 sequence holds 12 residues, the cysteine and phenylalanine included. The kept DNA is CDR3 alone, 36 bases in frame from the first base. Based on the germline V gene, the CDR1 and CDR2 sequences are MNHNS and SASEGT. The healthy controls were 37 blood donors, and the buffy coats of these donors were supplied by the Finnish Red Cross blood service. All TCR-sequenced material derived from peripheral blood: patient blood samples and healthy donor buffy coats. Ficoll-Hypaque gradient centrifugation was used to isolate peripheral blood mononuclear cells. CD4+ cells were magnetically purified from the buffy coats of healthy controls. The Gentra Puregene Cell and Tissue kit was used for genomic DNA extraction, and quantification was performed on a Qubit 2.0 fluorometer.

This TCR derives from a human donor in good health. The V gene is TRBV6-1 and the J gene is TRBJ2-5; no confident D gene assignment can be made. Judging by the DNA end, TRBJ2-7 fits better; the J call may be wrong. Sequencing used CD4+ T cells from blood buffy coats. CDR3 sequence: CASSVGIYEQYF. The bases read TGTGCCAGCAGTGTGGGAATATACGAGCAGTACTTC.